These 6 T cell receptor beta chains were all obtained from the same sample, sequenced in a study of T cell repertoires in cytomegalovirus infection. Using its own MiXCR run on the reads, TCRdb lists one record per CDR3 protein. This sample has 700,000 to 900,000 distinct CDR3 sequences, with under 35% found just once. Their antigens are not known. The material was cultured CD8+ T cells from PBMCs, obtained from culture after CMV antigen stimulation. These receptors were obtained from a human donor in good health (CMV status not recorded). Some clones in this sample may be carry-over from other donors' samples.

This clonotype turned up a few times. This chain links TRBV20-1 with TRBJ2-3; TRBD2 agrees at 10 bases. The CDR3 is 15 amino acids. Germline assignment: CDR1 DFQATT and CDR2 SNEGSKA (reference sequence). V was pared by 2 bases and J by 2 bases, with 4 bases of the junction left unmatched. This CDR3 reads CSARSSGGITDTQYF. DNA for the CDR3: TGCAGTGCTAGAAGTAGCGGGGGGATCACAGATACGCAGTATTTT.

The CDR3 coding sequence is TGTGCCACCAGCAGAGATCTGGCAGGGGAGGTCACTGAAGCTTTCTTT. Its protein product is CATSRDLAGEVTEAFF. The rearrangement joins TRBV15 to TRBJ1-1; a possible D gene is TRBD1 (6 bases). Per the germline V gene, CDR1 is LNHNV and CDR2 is YYDKDF (reference sequence). The V end was cut by 0 bases, the J end by 4 bases, with 15 bases between. The CDR3 totals 16 residues.

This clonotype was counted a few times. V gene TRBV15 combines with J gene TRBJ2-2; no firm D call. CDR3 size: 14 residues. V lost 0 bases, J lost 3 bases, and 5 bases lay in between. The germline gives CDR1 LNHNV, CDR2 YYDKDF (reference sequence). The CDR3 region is CATSREQYTGELFF. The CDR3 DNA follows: TGTGCCACCAGCAGAGAGCAGTACACCGGGGAGCTGTTTTTT.

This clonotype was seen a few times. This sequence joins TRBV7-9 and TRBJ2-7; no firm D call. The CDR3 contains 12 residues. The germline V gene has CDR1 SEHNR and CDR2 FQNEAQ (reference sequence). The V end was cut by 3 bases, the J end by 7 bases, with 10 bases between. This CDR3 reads CASSFSPREQYF. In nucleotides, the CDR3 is TGTGCCAGCAGCTTCAGCCCCAGAGAGCAGTACTTC.

The CDR3: CASRFGGNYGYTF. The CDR3, as DNA: TGTGCCAGCAGATTTGGGGGTAACTATGGCTACACCTTC. The chain links TRBV6-5 to TRBJ1-2; D perhaps matches TRBD1 (5 bases). This CDR3 is 13 amino acids long. The ends were cut back, 6 bases at V and 1 base at J, with 9 bases in the middle. In germline, CDR1 is MNHEY, CDR2 SVGAGI.

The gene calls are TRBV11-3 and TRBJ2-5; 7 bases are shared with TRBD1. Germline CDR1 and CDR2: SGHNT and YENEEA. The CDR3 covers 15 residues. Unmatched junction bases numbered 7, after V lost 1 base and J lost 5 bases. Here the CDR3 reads CASSLGTGRRETQYF. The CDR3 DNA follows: TGTGCCAGCAGCTTAGGGACAGGCCGGCGGGAGACCCAGTACTTC. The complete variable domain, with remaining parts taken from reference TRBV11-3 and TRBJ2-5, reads EAGVVQSPRYKIIEKKQPVAFWCNPISGHNTLYWYLQNLGQGPELLIRYENEEAVDDSQLPKDRFSAERLKGVDSTLKIQPAELGDSAVYLCASSLGTGRRETQYFGPGTRLLVL.